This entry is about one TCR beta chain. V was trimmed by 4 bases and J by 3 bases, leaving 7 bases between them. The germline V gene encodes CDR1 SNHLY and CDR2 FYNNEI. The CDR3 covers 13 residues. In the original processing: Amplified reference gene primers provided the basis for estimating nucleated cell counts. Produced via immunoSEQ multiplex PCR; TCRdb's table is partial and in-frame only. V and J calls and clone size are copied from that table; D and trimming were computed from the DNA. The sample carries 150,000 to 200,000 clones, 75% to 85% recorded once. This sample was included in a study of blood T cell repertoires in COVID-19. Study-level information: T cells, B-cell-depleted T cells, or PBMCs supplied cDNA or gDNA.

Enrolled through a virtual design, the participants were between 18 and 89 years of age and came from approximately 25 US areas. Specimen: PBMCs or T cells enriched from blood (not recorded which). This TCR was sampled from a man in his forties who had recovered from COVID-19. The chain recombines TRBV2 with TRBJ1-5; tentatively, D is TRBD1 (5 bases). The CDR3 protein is CASSGQLNQPQHF. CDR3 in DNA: TGTGCCAGCAGTGGACAGCTCAATCAGCCCCAGCATTTT.